This paragraph reports one T cell receptor beta chain. What it binds is unknown. This sample was taken from a study of Tregs in tolerant kidney transplant recipients. The J segment lost 5 bases and the V segment lost 4 bases, leaving 15 bases of the junction unmatched. Germline assignment: CDR1 SGDLS and CDR2 YYNGEE. This CDR3 region has 19 residues. Here immunoSEQ multiplex PCR was the method, and the copy in TCRdb shows in-frame clones only, minus some. The top ten hold around 0.7% of the sample, which has tens of thousands of clones, roughly nine tenths seen once. Unstimulated regulatory T cells (CD4+CD25+CD127-), CD4+CD25- non-regulatory cells, CD4 and CD8 cells were FACS-sorted from thawed PBMCs. Before regulatory T cell sorting, thawed PBMCs rested overnight at 37°C in about 190 IU/ml IL-2. Findings and limits, study-wide: Findings come from small patient numbers and require larger validation. No direct test of biological reproducibility was done here.

The sample comprised Tregs from blood. The J gene is TRBJ2-2, the V gene TRBV9, with 12 bases lining up with TRBD2. The receptor was isolated from a human donor in good health. The CDR3 DNA sequence: TGTGCCAGCAGCCTCCGAGGGGGACTAGCGGGCACGGGAACCGGGGAGCTGTTTTTT. This codes for CASSLRGGLAGTGTGELFF.